Following are 24 T cell receptor beta chains from one sample sequenced in a study of breast tumors, draining lymph nodes, adjacent tissues. TCRdb itself ran the multiplex PCR reads through MiXCR, one entry per CDR3 protein. The sample records approximately 60,000 distinct CDR3 sequences, roughly 57% being singletons. The sequencing input was breast tumor tissue. These receptors originate from a female donor with breast cancer. Some clones in this sample may be carry-over from other donors' samples.

The genes are TRBV7-8 and TRBJ1-5; D is unresolved. In germline, CDR1 is SGHVS, CDR2 FQNEAQ. The CDR3 totals 15 residues. Trimming shortened V by 5 bases and J by 2 bases, and 13 bases separated the two germline ends. The CDR3 DNA reads as TGTGCCAGCAGCGGTAGCGTCCAAGGCAATCAGCCCCAGCATTTT. Its protein is CASSGSVQGNQPQHF.

This chain joins TRBV18 and TRBJ2-5; the D call may be TRBD1 or TRBD2 (5 bases each). Per the germline V gene, CDR1 is KGHSH and CDR2 is LQKENI. CDR3 length: 12 amino acids. V was pared by 3 bases and J by 5 bases, with 7 bases between. The chain's CDR3 is CASSPGRETQYF. In nucleotides, the CDR3 is TGTGCCAGCTCACCGGGACGTGAGACCCAGTACTTC. The full variable domain, in which reference TRBV18 and TRBJ2-5 provide the parts outside the CDR3, is NAGVMQNPRHLVRRRGQEARLRCSPMKGHSHVYWYRQLPEEGLKFMVYLQKENIIDESGMPKERFSAEFPKEGPSILRIQQVVRGDSAAYFCASSPGRETQYFGPGTRLLVL.

The chain employs TRBV20-1 and TRBJ1-6; a possible D gene is TRBD1 (6 bases). CDR3 length: 15 amino acids. The V gene lost 3 bases and the J gene lost 8 bases, with 17 bases spanning the gap. Germline CDR1 and CDR2: DFQATT and SNEGSKA (reference sequence). The CDR3 is CSARIPGHPYSPLHF. CDR3 bases: TGCAGTGCTAGGATACCGGGACACCCTTATTCACCCCTCCACTTT.

CDR3 sequence (DNA): TGCAGTGCCACGGGACAGGGAGGTGTCAGTCCAGATACGCAGTATTTT. It specifies CSATGQGGVSPDTQYF. The chain joins TRBV20-1 to TRBJ2-3; 9 bases are shared with TRBD1. Trimming removed 6 bases from V and 4 bases from J; junction bases left unmatched: 14. CDR1 is DFQATT and CDR2 is SNEGSKA in the germline V gene (reference sequence). CDR3 size: 16 residues.

The J gene is TRBJ2-5, the V gene TRBV2, with TRBD2 identical over 11 bases. Germline V lookup: CDR1 SNHLY, CDR2 FYNNEI. V trimming: 7 bases; J trimming: 2 bases; junction bases outside the gene matches: 12. The CDR3 consists of 17 residues. The CDR3 DNA sequence: TGTGCCAGCATGGCTGGGCTAGCGGGGGGTTCACAAGAGACCCAGTACTTC. This translates into CASMAGLAGGSQETQYF.

This clonotype was observed many times. The chain is built from TRBV5-1 and TRBJ2-1; no clear D. V lost 0 bases, J lost 0 bases, and 13 bases lay in between. The CDR3 loop spans 17 amino acids. CDR1 is SGHRS, CDR2 YFSETQ, per germline. The CDR3 region is CASSLVGGFSSYNEQFF. The CDR3 DNA is TGCGCCAGCAGCTTGGTCGGTGGTTTTAGCTCCTACAATGAGCAGTTCTTC.

This clonotype was detected many times. This chain uses TRBV9 with TRBJ2-1, with 7 bases aligning to TRBD1. The germline V gene encodes CDR1 SGDLS and CDR2 YYNGEE. Trimming removed 0 bases from V and 9 bases from J; junction bases left unmatched: 3. This CDR3 spans 13 amino acids. CDR3 nucleotide sequence: TGTGCCAGCAGCGTAGATAGGGGGCTTGAGCAGTTCTTC. Its protein product is CASSVDRGLEQFF.

This clonotype was observed at least ten times. DNA for the CDR3: TGCAGTCCACAGGCAGGGGATGGCTACACCTTC. Protein: CSPQAGDGYTF. The J gene is TRBJ1-2, the V gene TRBV20-1; D may be TRBD1 (6 bases). Looked up from germline, CDR1 is DFQATT and CDR2 is SNEGSKA (reference sequence). V was pared by 8 bases and J by 6 bases, with 13 bases between. The CDR3 spans 11 residues.

This rearrangement joins TRBV5-1 to TRBJ1-2, with TRBD1 as a possible D gene (5 bases). Trimming shortened V by 4 bases and J by 8 bases, and 12 bases separated the two germline ends. Germline V CDR1 and CDR2: SGHRS, YFSETQ. The CDR3 runs 12 residues. The CDR3 coding sequence is TGCGCCAGCAGCCCAGGGCGGAAGGGCTACACCTTC. Amino acid sequence: CASSPGRKGYTF.

The table lists this clonotype with many counts. This may be a read error: a much more frequent sequence differs by one nucleotide. The chain uses TRBV6-5 and TRBJ2-3; no firm D call. The germline gives CDR1 MNHEY, CDR2 SVGAGI. This CDR3 spans 15 amino acids. Trimming shortened V by 5 bases and J by 3 bases, and 15 bases separated the two germline ends. DNA of the CDR3: TGTGCCAGCAGTCACTTGGGAAAGACGACAGATACGCAGTATTTT. It translates to CASSHLGKTTDTQYF.

Regarding this clonotype: Given the absence of the conserved phenylalanine or tryptophan at the CDR3 end, a read error is likely. Here the CDR3 reads CASSRTGGLYGQYY. The DNA of the CDR3 is TGTGCCAGCAGTAGAACAGGGGGCCTCTACGGGCAGTACTAC. The V call is TRBV6-6, the J call TRBJ2-7, with 9 nucleotides matching TRBD1. Germline-derived CDR1 and CDR2 are MNHNY and SVGAGI (reference sequence). CDR3 length: 14 residues.

For this clonotype: The conserved phenylalanine or tryptophan is not found at the CDR3 terminus, so this likely reflects a read error. The V and J genes are TRBV5-8 and TRBJ2-1, with unresolved D. The germline gives CDR1 SGHTS, CDR2 YDEGEE. Trimming left V 4 bases short and J 8 bases short, with 16 bases between. CDR3 size: 14 residues. The CDR3 sequence is CASSLAFRADEQFL. The CDR3 DNA follows: TGTGCCAGCAGCCTGGCTTTTAGGGCGGATGAGCAGTTCCTC.

The chain employs TRBV4-1 and TRBJ1-2; 8 nucleotides match TRBD1. V was pared by 4 bases and J by 4 bases, with 8 bases of the junction left unmatched. The CDR3 loop spans 15 amino acids. CDR1 is MGHRA and CDR2 is YSYEKL in the germline V gene. The chain's CDR3 is CASSLRQGTIYGYTF. The CDR3, as DNA: TGCGCCAGCAGCCTACGACAGGGGACGATCTATGGCTACACCTTC.

There are many counts of this clonotype. V gene TRBV7-8 combines with J gene TRBJ2-3; D is possibly TRBD1 (5 bases). V lost 5 bases, J lost 2 bases, and 17 bases lay in between. Germline-derived CDR1 and CDR2 are SGHVS and FQNEAQ. CDR3 size: 16 residues. The CDR3, as DNA: TGTGCCAGCAGCCACACATCCAGGGTCCTCACAGATACGCAGTATTTT. This gives the protein CASSHTSRVLTDTQYF.

The chain combines TRBV19 with TRBJ2-5; 7 positions agree with TRBD1. Germline CDR1 reads LNHDA; CDR2 reads SQIVND (reference sequence). The CDR3 has 14 amino acids. V gave up 5 bases and J gave up 8 bases; unmatched junction bases: 11. CDR3 sequence reads: CASSSDRAVGTQYF. The CDR3 DNA reads TGTGCCAGTAGTTCCGACAGGGCAGTGGGTACCCAGTACTTC.

The chain joins TRBV5-4 to TRBJ1-6; 9 bases are shared with TRBD1. Trimming took 4 bases from V and 9 from J; bases not matched to a gene: 5. CDR3 length: 14 residues. In germline, CDR1 is SGHNT, CDR2 YYREEE (reference sequence). CDR3 region: CASSPGTGTSPLHF. As DNA, the CDR3 is TGTGCCAGCAGCCCCGGGACAGGGACTTCACCCCTCCACTTT.

Notes on this clonotype: Since a much larger clone is just one base distant, this may be a read error. This sequence joins TRBV7-6 and TRBJ1-1; D might be TRBD1 (5 bases). This CDR3 region has 16 residues. Per germline, CDR1 SGHVS and CDR2 FNYEAQ. Trimming removed 2 bases at V and 0 bases at J, with 13 bases between. The CDR3 DNA reads TGTGCCAGCAGCTTACGGTTGGCGGGACTGAACACTGAAGCTTTCTTT. Residues: CASSLRLAGLNTEAFF.

Points on this clonotype: A junction boundary mismatches the germline segment, possibly from a read error. V and J are TRBV6-1 and TRBJ2-7, with D perhaps matching TRBD1 (5 bases). Germline CDR1 is MNHNS and CDR2 is SASEGT. CDR3 length equals 15 residues. The CDR3 is CASSEEYRSSYERYF. CDR3 DNA sequence: TGTGCCAGCAGTGAAGAATACAGGAGCTCCTACGAGCGGTACTTC.

This clonotype has at least ten counts. The V and J genes are TRBV28 and TRBJ1-2, with a possible D match to TRBD1 (6 bases). Germline loops: CDR1 MDHEN, CDR2 SYDVKM. CDR3 size: 12 residues. The germline V and J ends were trimmed by 8 bases and 7 bases, with 14 bases remaining between them. CDR3 nucleotides: TGTGCCAGCCAGGGGAAGAGCTGTGGCTACACCTTC. Protein product: CASQGKSCGYTF.

The chain carries TRBV5-1 and TRBJ2-7; possible D gene TRBD1, 5 bases. From germline, CDR1 is SGHRS and CDR2 YFSETQ. The CDR3 has 13 amino acids. Trimming stripped 1 base from V and 3 bases from J, with 8 bases between. The CDR3 DNA reads as TGCGCCAGCAGCTTGTCAGGGAACTACGAGCAGTACTTC. Protein: CASSLSGNYEQYF.

This rearrangement joins TRBV2 to TRBJ2-3; TRBD2 might be the D (5 bases). Looked up from germline, CDR1 is SNHLY and CDR2 is FYNNEI. Trimming shortened V by 4 bases and J by 4 bases, and 18 bases separated the two germline ends. This CDR3 is built from 16 residues. The CDR3 reads CASSASAGGTSDTQYF. The CDR3 coding sequence is TGTGCCAGCAGTGCTAGTGCGGGCGGTACGTCAGATACGCAGTATTTT.

Details on this clonotype: Mismatch with germline at one junction end may stem from a read error. CDR3 amino acids: CASSYRAGATGTRYF. The CDR3 DNA is TGTGCCAGCAGTTACCGGGCAGGGGCAACAGGTACGCGGTATTTT. The J gene is TRBJ2-3, the V gene TRBV6-6; tentatively, D is TRBD1 (6 bases). The CDR3 consists of 15 residues. CDR1 and CDR2 from the germline V gene are MNHNY and SVGAGI (reference sequence).

This clonotype has only one observation. The rearrangement joins TRBV7-8 to TRBJ1-5, with 7 bases lining up with TRBD1. Losses at the gene ends were 5 bases for V and 4 bases for J; bases not matched to a gene: 5. The CDR3 is 14 residues long. Germline V gene lookup returns CDR1 SGHVS and CDR2 FQNEAQ. This CDR3 reads CASSRDSTNQPQHF. DNA for the CDR3: TGTGCCAGCAGCCGGGACAGTACAAATCAGCCCCAGCATTTT.

The chain couples TRBV7-2 to TRBJ1-6; D is uncertain. Germline lookup yields CDR1 SGHTA and CDR2 FQGNSA. The CDR3 is 15 amino acids. V was shortened by 1 base and J by 5 bases, with 9 bases between the two germline ends. The chain's CDR3 is CASSLGGKDNSPLHF. As DNA, the CDR3 is TGTGCCAGCAGCTTAGGTGGGAAGGATAATTCACCCCTCCACTTT.